A selection of T cell receptor beta chains follows, all from one sample in a study of OX40 agonist ivuxolimab in advanced cancers. This table comes from immunoSEQ multiplex PCR, and its TCRdb copy is limited to in-frame clones, with some not included. The repertoire holds about 70,000 clones, with around nine tenths as singletons. Material: CD4+ or CD8+ T cells sorted from blood, obtained in a trial of the OX40 agonist ivuxolimab. The receptors here all came from an adult with an advanced solid tumor such as melanoma, head and neck, liver or kidney cancer. The CDR3 runs from the conserved cysteine through the conserved F or W. The D gene is left open where the match is weak. Clone size is given for some rows only: seen once, a few or many times, or a class if the clone is expanded.

V gene,J gene,D gene,clone size,CDR3 protein,CDR3 DNA
TRBV6-1,TRBJ2-1,TRBD2,.,CASSEGWGGLNEQFF,TGTGCCAGCAGTGAAGGCTGGGGGGGTTTGAATGAGCAGTTCTTC
TRBV30,TRBJ2-6,TRBD1,.,CAWSAGGASGANVLTF,TGTGCCTGGAGTGCAGGGGGCGCCTCTGGGGCCAACGTCCTGACTTTC
TRBV7-9,TRBJ1-2,.,few,CASRPPGWEDGYTF,TGTGCCAGCAGACCTCCGGGGTGGGAGGATGGCTACACCTTC
TRBV5-8,TRBJ2-1,.,.,CASSPGRYNEQFF,TGTGCCAGCAGCCCGGGCAGATACAATGAGCAGTTCTTC
TRBV7-9,TRBJ2-3,.,.,CASSRRARGTDTQYF,TGTGCCAGCAGCCGTCGTGCGCGCGGCACAGATACGCAGTATTTT
TRBV5-8,TRBJ1-6,.,.,CASSSQEYNSPLHF,TGTGCCAGCAGCTCACAGGAATATAATTCACCCCTCCACTTT
TRBV6-5,TRBJ1-3,.,few,CASSYGHSSGNTIYF,TGTGCCAGCAGTTACGGACACAGCTCTGGAAACACCATATATTTT
TRBV6-6,TRBJ1-4,.,.,CASTAGGGEKLFF,TGTGCCAGCACCGCGGGGGGAGGGGAAAAACTGTTTTTT
TRBV6-5,TRBJ1-2,.,.,CASSYSRGWYGYTF,TGTGCCAGCAGTTACTCCCGGGGTTGGTATGGCTACACCTTC
TRBV14,TRBJ2-3,TRBD2,once,CASSQPGRTQYF,TGTGCCAGCAGCCAACCCGGGAGGACGCAGTATTTT